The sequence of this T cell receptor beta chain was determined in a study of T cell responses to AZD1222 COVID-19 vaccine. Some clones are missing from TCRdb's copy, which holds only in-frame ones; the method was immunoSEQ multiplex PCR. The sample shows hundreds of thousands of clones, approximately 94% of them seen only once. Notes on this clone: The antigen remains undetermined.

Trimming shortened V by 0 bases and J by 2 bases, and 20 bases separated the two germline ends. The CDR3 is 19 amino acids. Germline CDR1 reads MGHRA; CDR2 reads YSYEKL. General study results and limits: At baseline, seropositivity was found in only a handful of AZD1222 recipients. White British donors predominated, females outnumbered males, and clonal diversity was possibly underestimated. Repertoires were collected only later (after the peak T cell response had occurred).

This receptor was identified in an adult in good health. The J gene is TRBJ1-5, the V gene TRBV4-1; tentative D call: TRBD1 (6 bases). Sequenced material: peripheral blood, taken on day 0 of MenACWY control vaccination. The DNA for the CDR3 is TGCGCCAGCAGCCAAGAACCACCGGCAGGGGTATCCGGCAATCAGCCCCAGCATTTT. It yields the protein CASSQEPPAGVSGNQPQHF.